This T cell receptor (beta chain) is from a study of OX40 agonist ivuxolimab in advanced cancers. Overall study: Enrollees could have had prior anti-PD-1, anti-PD-L1 or anti-CTLA-4 therapy, which 35% to 40% had received.

The CDR3 totals 14 residues. CDR1 and CDR2 from the germline V gene are SQVTM and ANQGSEA. V trimming: 7 bases; J trimming: 6 bases; junction bases outside the gene matches: 8. Broader study findings: The authors also found low normalized T-cell clonal expansion in some nonresponders.

This clone was seen just once. What it recognizes is unknown. Repertoires were generated with immunoSEQ multiplex PCR, while TCRdb's copy carries only in-frame clones and drops some. This table holds tens of thousands of clones, 85% to 90% found once. This TCR derives from an adult with an advanced solid tumor such as melanoma, head and neck, liver or kidney cancer. The sample consisted of CD4+ or CD8+ T cells sorted from blood, taken in a trial of the OX40 agonist ivuxolimab. This chain connects TRBV29-1 to TRBJ2-4, with 11 bases identical to TRBD2. The CDR3 here is CSGWSSGRGNIQYF. CDR3 in DNA: TGCAGCGGGTGGAGTAGCGGGAGGGGAAACATTCAGTACTTC.